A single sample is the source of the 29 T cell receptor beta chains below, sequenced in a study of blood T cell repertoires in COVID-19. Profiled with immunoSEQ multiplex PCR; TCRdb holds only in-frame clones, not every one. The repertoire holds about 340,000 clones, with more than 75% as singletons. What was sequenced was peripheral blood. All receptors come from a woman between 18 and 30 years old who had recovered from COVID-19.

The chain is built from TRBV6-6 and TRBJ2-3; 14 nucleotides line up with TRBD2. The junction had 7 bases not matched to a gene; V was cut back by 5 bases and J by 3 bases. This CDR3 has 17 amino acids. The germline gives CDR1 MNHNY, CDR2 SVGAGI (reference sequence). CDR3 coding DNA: TGTGCCAGCAGTCCCTGGACTAGCGGGAGGTCAACAGATACGCAGTATTTT. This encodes CASSPWTSGRSTDTQYF.

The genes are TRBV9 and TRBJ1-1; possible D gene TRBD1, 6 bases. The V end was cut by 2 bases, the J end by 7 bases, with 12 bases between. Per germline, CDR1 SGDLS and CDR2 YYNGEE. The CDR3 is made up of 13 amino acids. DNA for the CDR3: TGTGCCAGCAGCGTTCGGACAGACAGTGAAGCTTTCTTT. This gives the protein CASSVRTDSEAFF.

The CDR3 region has the DNA TGTGCCAGCAGTCCACAGGGGGCGCGCGGGGCCAACGTCCTGACTTTC. It codes for CASSPQGARGANVLTF. V and J are TRBV7-2 and TRBJ2-6; 9 bases agree with TRBD1. The CDR3 covers 16 residues. Germline assignment: CDR1 SGHTA and CDR2 FQGNSA. The V gene end was trimmed by 6 bases and the J gene end by 4 bases; junction bases not matched to a gene: 7.

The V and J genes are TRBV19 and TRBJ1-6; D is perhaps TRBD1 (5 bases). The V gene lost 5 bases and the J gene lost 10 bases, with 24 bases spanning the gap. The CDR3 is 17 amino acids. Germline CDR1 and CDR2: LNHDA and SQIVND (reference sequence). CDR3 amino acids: CASSFSGAGDRGSPLHF. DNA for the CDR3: TGTGCCAGTAGTTTCTCCGGGGCGGGGGATCGCGGATCACCCCTCCACTTT.

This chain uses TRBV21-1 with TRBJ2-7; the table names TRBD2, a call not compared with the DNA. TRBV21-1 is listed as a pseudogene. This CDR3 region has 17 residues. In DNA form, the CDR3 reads TGTGCCAGCAGCCGAGAGGGAGCTAGCGGGAGCTCCTACGAGCAGTACGTC. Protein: CASSREGASGSSYEQYV.

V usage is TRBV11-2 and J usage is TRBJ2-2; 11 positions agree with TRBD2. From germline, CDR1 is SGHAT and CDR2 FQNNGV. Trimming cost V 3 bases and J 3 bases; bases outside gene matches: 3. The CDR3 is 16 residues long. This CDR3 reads CASSFSGRADTGELFF. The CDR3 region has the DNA TGTGCCAGCAGCTTTAGCGGGAGGGCCGACACCGGGGAGCTGTTTTTT.

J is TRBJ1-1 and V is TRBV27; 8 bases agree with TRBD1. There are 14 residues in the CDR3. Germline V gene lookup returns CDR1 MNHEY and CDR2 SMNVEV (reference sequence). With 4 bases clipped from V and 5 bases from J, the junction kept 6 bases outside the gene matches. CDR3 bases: TGTGCCAGCAGTTCCCAGGGGGCAGGGACTGAAGCTTTCTTT. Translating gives CASSSQGAGTEAFF.

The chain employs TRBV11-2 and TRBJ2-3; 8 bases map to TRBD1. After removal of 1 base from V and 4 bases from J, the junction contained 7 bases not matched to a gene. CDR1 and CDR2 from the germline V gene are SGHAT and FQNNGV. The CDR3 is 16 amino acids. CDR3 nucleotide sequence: TGTGCCAGCAGCTTAGTTGGACAGGGCGTAGCAGATACGCAGTATTTT. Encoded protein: CASSLVGQGVADTQYF.

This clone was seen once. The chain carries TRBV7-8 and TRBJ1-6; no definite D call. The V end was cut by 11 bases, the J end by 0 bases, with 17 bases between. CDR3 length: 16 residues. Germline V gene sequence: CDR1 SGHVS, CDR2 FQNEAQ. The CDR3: CAVGDLESSYNSPLHF. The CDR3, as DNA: TGTGCCGTGGGAGACCTAGAGAGCTCCTATAATTCACCCCTCCACTTT.

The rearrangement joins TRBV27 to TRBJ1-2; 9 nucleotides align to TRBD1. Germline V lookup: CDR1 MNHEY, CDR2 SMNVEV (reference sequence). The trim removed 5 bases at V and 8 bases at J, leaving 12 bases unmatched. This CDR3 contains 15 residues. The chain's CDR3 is CASSPWTGVVGGYTF. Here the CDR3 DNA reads TGTGCCAGCAGTCCGTGGACAGGGGTAGTTGGCGGCTACACCTTC.

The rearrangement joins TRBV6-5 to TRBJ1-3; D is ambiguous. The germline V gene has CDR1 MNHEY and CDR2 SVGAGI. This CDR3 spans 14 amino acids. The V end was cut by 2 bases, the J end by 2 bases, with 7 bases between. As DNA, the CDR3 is TGTGCCAGCAGTTACGGCAGAACTGGAAACACCATATATTTT. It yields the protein CASSYGRTGNTIYF.

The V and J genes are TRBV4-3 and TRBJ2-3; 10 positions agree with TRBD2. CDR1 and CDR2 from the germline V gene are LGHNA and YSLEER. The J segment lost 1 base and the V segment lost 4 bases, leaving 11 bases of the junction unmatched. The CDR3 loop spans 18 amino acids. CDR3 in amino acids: CASSPERSGRVGTDTQYF. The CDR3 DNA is TGCGCCAGCAGCCCCGAGCGGAGCGGGAGGGTGGGCACAGATACGCAGTATTTT.

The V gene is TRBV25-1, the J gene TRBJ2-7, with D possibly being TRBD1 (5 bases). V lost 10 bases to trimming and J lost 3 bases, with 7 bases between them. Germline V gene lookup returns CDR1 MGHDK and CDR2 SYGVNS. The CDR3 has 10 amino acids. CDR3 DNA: TGTGCCAAGCAGGGCTACGAGCAGTACGTC. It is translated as CAKQGYEQYV.

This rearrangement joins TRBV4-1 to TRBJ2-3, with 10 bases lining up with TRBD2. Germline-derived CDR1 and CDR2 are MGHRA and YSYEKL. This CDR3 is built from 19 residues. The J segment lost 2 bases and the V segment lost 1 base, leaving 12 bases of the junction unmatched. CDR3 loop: CASSQAGLAQYFSTDTQYF. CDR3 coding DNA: TGCGCCAGCAGCCAAGCGGGACTAGCGCAATATTTTTCCACAGATACGCAGTATTTT.

CDR3 in amino acids: CASSLSGLLDTQYF. As DNA, the CDR3 is TGTGCCAGCAGTTTATCGGGACTTTTAGATACGCAGTATTTT. This chain links TRBV27 with TRBJ2-3, with D possibly matching TRBD2 (6 bases). The CDR3 is 14 residues long. The germline V gene encodes CDR1 MNHEY and CDR2 SMNVEV (reference sequence). Between the trimmed V and J ends, which lost 0 bases and 5 bases, there was a span of 9 bases.

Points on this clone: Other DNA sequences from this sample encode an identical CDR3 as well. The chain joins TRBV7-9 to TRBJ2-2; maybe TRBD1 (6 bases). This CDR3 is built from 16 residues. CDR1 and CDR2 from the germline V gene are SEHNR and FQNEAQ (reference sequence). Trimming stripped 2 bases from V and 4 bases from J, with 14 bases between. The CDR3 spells CASSLPPGVGTGELFF. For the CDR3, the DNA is TGTGCCAGCAGCTTACCCCCAGGGGTCGGCACCGGGGAGCTGTTTTTT.

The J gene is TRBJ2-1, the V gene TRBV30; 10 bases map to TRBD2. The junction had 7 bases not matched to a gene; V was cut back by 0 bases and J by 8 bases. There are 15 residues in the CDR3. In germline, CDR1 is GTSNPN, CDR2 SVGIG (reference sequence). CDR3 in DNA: TGTGCCTGGAGTGTGGGGCTAGCGGGAGTTGATGAGCAGTTCTTC. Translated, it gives CAWSVGLAGVDEQFF. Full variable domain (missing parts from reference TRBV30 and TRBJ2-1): SQTIHQWPATLVQPVGSPLSLECTVEGTSNPNLYWYRQAAGRGLQLLFYSVGIGQISSEVPQNLSASRPQDRQFILSSKKLLLSDSGFYLCAWSVGLAGVDEQFFGPGTRLTVL.

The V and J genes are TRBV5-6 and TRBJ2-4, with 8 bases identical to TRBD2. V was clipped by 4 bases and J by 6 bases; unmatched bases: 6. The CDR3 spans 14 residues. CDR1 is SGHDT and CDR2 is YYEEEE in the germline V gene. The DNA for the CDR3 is TGTGCCAGCAGCCCCCACGGGAGGGGAAACATTCAGTACTTC. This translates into CASSPHGRGNIQYF.

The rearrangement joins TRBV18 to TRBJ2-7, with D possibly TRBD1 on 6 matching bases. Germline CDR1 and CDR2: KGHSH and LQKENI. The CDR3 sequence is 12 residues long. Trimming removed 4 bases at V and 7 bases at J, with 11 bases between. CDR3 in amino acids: CASSQQGKEQYV. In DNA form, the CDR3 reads TGTGCCAGCTCACAACAGGGTAAGGAGCAGTACGTC.

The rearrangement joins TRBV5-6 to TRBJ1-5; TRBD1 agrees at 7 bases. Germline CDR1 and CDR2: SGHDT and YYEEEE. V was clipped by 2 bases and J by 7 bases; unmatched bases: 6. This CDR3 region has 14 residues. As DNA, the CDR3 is TGTGCCAGCAGCTTAGTAGGGGGCGGGCAGCCCCAGCATTTT. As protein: CASSLVGGGQPQHF.

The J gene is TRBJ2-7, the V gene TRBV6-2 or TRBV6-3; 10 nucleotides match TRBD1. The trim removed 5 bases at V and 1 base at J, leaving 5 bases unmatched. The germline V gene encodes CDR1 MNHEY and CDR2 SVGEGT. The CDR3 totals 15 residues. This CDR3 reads CASSKGTGVSYEQYV. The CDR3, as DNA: TGTGCCAGCAGTAAGGGGACAGGGGTATCCTACGAGCAGTACGTC.

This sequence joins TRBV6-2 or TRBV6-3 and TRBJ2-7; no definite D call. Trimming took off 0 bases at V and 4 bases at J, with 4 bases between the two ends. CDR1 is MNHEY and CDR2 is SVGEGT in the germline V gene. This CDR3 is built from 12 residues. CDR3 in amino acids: CASSYSSYEQYV. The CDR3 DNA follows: TGTGCCAGCAGTTACTCGTCTTACGAGCAGTACGTC.

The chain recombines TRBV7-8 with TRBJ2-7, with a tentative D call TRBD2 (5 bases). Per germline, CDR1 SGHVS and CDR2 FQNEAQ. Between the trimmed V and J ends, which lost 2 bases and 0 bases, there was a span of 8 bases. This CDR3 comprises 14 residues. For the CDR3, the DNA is TGTGCCAGCAGCTTAATGGGAGCCTCCTACGAGCAGTACGTC. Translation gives CASSLMGASYEQYV.

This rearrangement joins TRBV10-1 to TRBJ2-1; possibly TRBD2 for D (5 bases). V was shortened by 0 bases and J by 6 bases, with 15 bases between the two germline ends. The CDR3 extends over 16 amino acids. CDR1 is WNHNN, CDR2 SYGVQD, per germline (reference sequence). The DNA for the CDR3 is TGCGCCAGCAGTGAGTCGGCGGGCCGGCCAGGCAATGAGCAGTTCTTC. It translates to CASSESAGRPGNEQFF.

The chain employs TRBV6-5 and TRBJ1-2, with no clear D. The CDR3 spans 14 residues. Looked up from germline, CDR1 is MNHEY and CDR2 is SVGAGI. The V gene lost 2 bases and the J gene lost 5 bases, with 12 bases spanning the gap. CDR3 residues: CASSYQAGQYGYTF. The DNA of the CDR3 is TGTGCCAGCAGTTACCAGGCCGGTCAGTATGGCTACACCTTC.

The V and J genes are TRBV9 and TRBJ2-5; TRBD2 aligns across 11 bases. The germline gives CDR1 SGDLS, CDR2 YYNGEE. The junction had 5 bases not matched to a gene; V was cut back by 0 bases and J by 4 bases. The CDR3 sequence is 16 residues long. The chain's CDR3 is CASSVGSGRGLETQYF. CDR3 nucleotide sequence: TGTGCCAGCAGCGTAGGTAGCGGGAGGGGCCTAGAGACCCAGTACTTC. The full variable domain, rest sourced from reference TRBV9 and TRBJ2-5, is DSGVTQTPKHLITATGQRVTLRCSPRSGDLSVYWYQQSLDQGLQFLIQYYNGEERAKGNILERFSAQQFPDLHSELNLSSLELGDSALYFCASSVGSGRGLETQYFGPGTRLLVL.

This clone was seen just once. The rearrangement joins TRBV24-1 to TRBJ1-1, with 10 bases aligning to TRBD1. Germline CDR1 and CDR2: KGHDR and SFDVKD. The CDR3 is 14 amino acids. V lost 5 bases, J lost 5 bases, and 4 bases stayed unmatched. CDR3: CATSAGQGWTEAFF. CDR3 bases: TGTGCCACCAGTGCGGGACAGGGGTGGACTGAAGCTTTCTTT.

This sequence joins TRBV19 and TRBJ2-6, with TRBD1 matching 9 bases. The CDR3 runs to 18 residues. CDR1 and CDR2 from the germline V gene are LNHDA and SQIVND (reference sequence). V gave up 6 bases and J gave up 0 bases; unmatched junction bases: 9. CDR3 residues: CASRLQGAPTSGANVLTF. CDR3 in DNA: TGTGCCAGTAGATTACAGGGGGCCCCTACCTCTGGGGCCAACGTCCTGACTTTC.

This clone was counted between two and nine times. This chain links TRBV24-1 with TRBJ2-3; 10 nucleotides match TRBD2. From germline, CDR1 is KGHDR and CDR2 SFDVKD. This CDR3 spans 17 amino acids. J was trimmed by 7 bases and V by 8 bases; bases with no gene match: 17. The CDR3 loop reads CATIPSGAGGSCNTQYF. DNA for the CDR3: TGTGCCACCATTCCGTCGGGAGCGGGAGGGTCCTGTAATACGCAGTATTTT.